This T cell receptor (beta chain) was recorded in a study of long-term antiretroviral therapy in people with HIV. Study-wide results and limits: The study collected no data on ART adherence, viral resistance or therapy changes.

Between the trimmed V and J ends, which lost 4 bases and 0 bases, there was a span of 8 bases. The CDR3 runs to 14 residues. Germline CDR1 reads SNHLY; CDR2 reads FYNNEI. An immunoSEQ assay, version v3.0, was performed at survey level. TCRdb's copy holds only in-frame clones and misses some; the assay was immunoSEQ multiplex PCR. The sample has tens of thousands of clones, over 90% seen once; the top ten hold 7% to 9%. This clone was seen once. Its matching antigen is unknown. The clonotype was recovered from a man aged 30 to 39 with HIV. The J gene is TRBJ2-3, the V gene TRBV2, with D perhaps assigned TRBD1 or TRBD2 (6 bases each). This sample comprised unsorted PBMCs, obtained around 6 years after starting antiretroviral therapy. This CDR3 reads CASSAGASTDTQYF. DNA of the CDR3: TGTGCCAGCAGTGCGGGGGCCAGCACAGATACGCAGTATTTT.